Sequencing of this T cell receptor (beta chain) was carried out in a study of T cell changes during pregnancy in multiple sclerosis. There are 14 residues in the CDR3. Germline CDR1 and CDR2: SNHLY and FYNNEI. V trimming: 10 bases; J trimming: 5 bases; junction bases outside the gene matches: 13. The repertoire was sequenced with immunoSEQ multiplex PCR; TCRdb's copy has only in-frame clones and lacks some. Of 35,000 to 55,000 clones in the sample, roughly 90% were seen once. Specimen: peripheral blood, collected in the second trimester of pregnancy. The clonotype was recovered from a female donor in good health, enrolled as a control in a pregnancy study. The chain links TRBV2 to TRBJ2-5; 7 positions match TRBD2. The CDR3 DNA follows: TGTGCCATCCAAGCGCAGGGAGGGTGGGAGACCCAGTACTTC. This codes for CAIQAQGGWETQYF.